These 13 T cell receptor beta chains share one sample of origin, sequenced in a study of blood T cells in healthy people across ages. Next came a second PCR, run for about 6 to 12 cycles, which used a sample-barcoded 5' primer along with a J-beta primer mix. TCRdb re-analysed the 5' RACE reads in MiXCR, keeping a single row per CDR3 protein. Among around 800,000 distinct CDR3 sequences listed, around two thirds were seen once. Sequencing input: blood. These receptors were taken from a man aged 25-45 years in good health.

This clonotype showed up just a few times. The CDR3 is CSDGGADTQYF. Here the CDR3 DNA reads TGCAGCGACGGGGGGGCAGATACGCAGTATTTT. The V and J genes are TRBV29-1 and TRBJ2-3; 8 bases fit TRBD2. V dropped 7 bases and J dropped 4; count of bases not matched to a gene: 1. The CDR3 sequence is 11 residues long. CDR1 and CDR2 (germline): SQVTM, ANQGSEA.

The genes are TRBV27 and TRBJ2-3; 9 bases fit TRBD2. V lost 8 bases and J lost 2; bases outside the gene matches: 11. The length of the CDR3 is 16 residues. The V gene's germline CDR1 is MNHEY and CDR2 SMNVEV (reference sequence). The CDR3 is CASAAGGTPSTDTQYF. CDR3 nucleotide sequence: TGTGCCAGCGCCGCGGGGGGGACACCGTCCACAGATACGCAGTATTTT.

The V and J genes are TRBV20-1 and TRBJ2-3; TRBD2 matches 13 bases. There are 17 residues in the CDR3. V trimming: 0 bases; J trimming: 4 bases; junction bases outside the gene matches: 7. CDR1 and CDR2 from the germline V gene are DFQATT and SNEGSKA (reference sequence). The CDR3 DNA reads TGCAGTGCTAGAGATTACACTAGCGGGAGGGGCGCAGATACGCAGTATTTT. As protein: CSARDYTSGRGADTQYF.

This clonotype was seen more than once but under ten times. The chain recombines TRBV20-1 with TRBJ2-7, with 9 nucleotides matching TRBD1. V gave up 6 bases and J gave up 7 bases; unmatched junction bases: 16. Germline V lookup: CDR1 DFQATT, CDR2 SNEGSKA (reference sequence). There are 15 residues in the CDR3. The CDR3 protein is CSAGNRDRALWEQYF. CDR3 in DNA: TGCAGTGCCGGCAACCGGGACAGGGCGCTTTGGGAGCAGTACTTC.

The chain couples TRBV20-1 to TRBJ2-1; D unresolved. The CDR3 runs to 11 residues. From germline, CDR1 is DFQATT and CDR2 SNEGSKA (reference sequence). Trimming stripped 3 bases from V and 8 bases from J, with 8 bases between. The CDR3 nucleotides are TGCAGTGCTAGGGAGAGGCATGAGCAGTTCTTC. Amino acids: CSARERHEQFF.

This rearrangement joins TRBV12-3 or TRBV12-4 to TRBJ2-3; 8 bases match TRBD1. With 3 bases clipped from V and 5 bases from J, the junction kept 10 bases outside the gene matches. The length of the CDR3 is 16 residues. The CDR3 sequence: CASSFPGTGRKDTQYF. The CDR3 DNA reads TGTGCCAGCAGTTTCCCGGGGACAGGTCGGAAAGATACGCAGTATTTT.

The genes are TRBV10-3 and TRBJ2-1; D may match TRBD1 or TRBD2 (6 bases each). Looked up from germline, CDR1 is ENHRY and CDR2 is SYGVKD. V shed 7 bases and J shed 7 bases, with 17 bases lying between them. This CDR3 has 14 residues. Here the CDR3 DNA reads TGTGCCATCACGGCGGGGACATCCGGGAATGAGCAGTTCTTC. It codes for CAITAGTSGNEQFF.

The chain carries TRBV7-2 and TRBJ2-5, with 9 bases lining up with TRBD1. The end of the DNA fits TRBJ2-7 better, so the J call may be wrong. This CDR3 has 14 residues. Germline CDR1 and CDR2: SGHTA and FQGNSA. DNA of the CDR3: TGTGCCAGCAGGGGACAGGGTGGGAAAAACGAGCAGTACTTC. This encodes CASRGQGGKNEQYF.

This clonotype was detected a few times. CDR3 nucleotide sequence: TGTGCCAGCAGTTACTCGCGGGGCACCTATGGCTACACCTTC. Its translation: CASSYSRGTYGYTF. The V call is TRBV6-2 or TRBV6-3, the J call TRBJ1-2; D perhaps matches TRBD1 (5 bases). The CDR3 is 14 amino acids. Trimming took 0 bases from V and 4 from J, leaving 9 bases between them. Germline-derived CDR1 and CDR2 are MNHEY and SVGEGT.

This chain connects TRBV15 to TRBJ2-7, with 8 bases that match TRBD2. Trimming removed 0 bases from V and 12 bases from J; junction bases left unmatched: 31. Germline CDR1 is LNHNV and CDR2 is YYDKDF (reference sequence). This CDR3 is built from 21 residues. DNA of the CDR3: TGTGCCACCAGCAGAGATCCCATTAGCCAGCGGGGGATCGGGGTACAAGAGACCCGGTACTTC. Protein: CATSRDPISQRGIGVQETRYF.

J is TRBJ1-2 and V is TRBV3-1; the D gene is possibly TRBD1 (5 bases). The CDR3 spans 15 residues. Germline V gene sequence: CDR1 LGHDT, CDR2 YNNKEL (reference sequence). V dropped 6 bases and J dropped 2 bases, with 16 bases sitting between them. The CDR3 DNA sequence: TGTGCCAGCAGATTGAAACGGGGGGGGAACTATGGCTACACCTTC. This codes for CASRLKRGGNYGYTF.

This chain connects TRBV7-9 to TRBJ1-1, with D possibly being TRBD1 (6 bases). Germline V gene sequence: CDR1 SEHNR, CDR2 FQNEAQ (reference sequence). The CDR3 extends over 15 amino acids. Trimming took off 5 bases at V and 7 bases at J, with 20 bases between the two ends. CDR3 residues: CASSPYGGAGGEAFF. DNA of the CDR3: TGTGCCAGCAGCCCCTACGGGGGGGCTGGTGGTGAAGCTTTCTTT.

The chain recombines TRBV5-5 with TRBJ1-2; D is undetermined. Trimming removed 7 bases at V and 0 bases at J, with 13 bases between. CDR3 length equals 14 residues. The germline V gene encodes CDR1 SGHKS and CDR2 YYEKEE (reference sequence). CDR3 residues: CASRTSGANYGYTF. CDR3 coding DNA: TGTGCCAGCCGAACCAGCGGGGCTAACTATGGCTACACCTTC.